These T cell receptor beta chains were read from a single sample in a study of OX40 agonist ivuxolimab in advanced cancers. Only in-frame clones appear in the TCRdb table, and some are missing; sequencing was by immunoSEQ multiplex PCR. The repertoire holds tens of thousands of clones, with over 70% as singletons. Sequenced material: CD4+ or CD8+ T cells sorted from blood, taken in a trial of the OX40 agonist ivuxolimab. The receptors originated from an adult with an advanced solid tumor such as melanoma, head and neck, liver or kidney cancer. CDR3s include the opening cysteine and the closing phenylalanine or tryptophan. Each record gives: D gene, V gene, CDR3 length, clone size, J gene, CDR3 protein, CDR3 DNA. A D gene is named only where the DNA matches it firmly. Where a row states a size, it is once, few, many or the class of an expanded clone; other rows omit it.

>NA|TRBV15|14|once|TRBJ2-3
CATSSPGMADTQYF
TGTGCCACCAGCAGCCCAGGGATGGCAGATACGCAGTATTTT
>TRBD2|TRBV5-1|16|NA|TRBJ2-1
CASRFTSGSLGSEQFF
TGCGCCAGCAGGTTTACAAGCGGGAGCCTGGGGAGTGAGCAGTTCTTC
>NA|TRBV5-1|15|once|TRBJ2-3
CASSWEGASTDTQYF
TGCGCCAGCAGCTGGGAGGGGGCAAGCACAGATACGCAGTATTTT
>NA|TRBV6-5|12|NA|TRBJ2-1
CASRPTTGPGIF
TGTGCCAGCAGACCAACCACCGGCCCTGGGATCTTC
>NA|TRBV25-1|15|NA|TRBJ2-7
CASSEWAHGGYEQYF
TGTGCCAGCAGTGAATGGGCACACGGGGGCTACGAGCAGTACTTC
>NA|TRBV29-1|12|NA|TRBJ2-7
CSVGGQTYEQYF
TGCAGCGTAGGCGGACAAACCTACGAGCAGTACTTC
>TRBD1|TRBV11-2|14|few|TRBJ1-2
CASSLSTGSYGYTF
TGTGCCAGCAGCTTGTCGACAGGGTCTTATGGCTACACCTTC
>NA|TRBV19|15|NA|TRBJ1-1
CASSIKKGMGTEAFF
TGTGCCAGTAGTATAAAAAAGGGAATGGGCACTGAAGCTTTCTTT
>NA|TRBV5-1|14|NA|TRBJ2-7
CASSWTVPGYEQYF
TGCGCCAGCAGCTGGACAGTCCCGGGGTACGAGCAGTACTTC
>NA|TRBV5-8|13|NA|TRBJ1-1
CASSLRRTTEAFF
TGTGCCAGCAGCTTGCGGAGAACGACTGAAGCTTTCTTT
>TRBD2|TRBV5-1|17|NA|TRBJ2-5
CASSPLTSGRAGETQYF
TGCGCCAGCAGCCCGCTGACTAGCGGGAGGGCCGGTGAGACCCAGTACTTC
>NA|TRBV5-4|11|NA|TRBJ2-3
CASSLGDTQYF
TGTGCCAGCAGCTTAGGAGATACGCAGTATTTT
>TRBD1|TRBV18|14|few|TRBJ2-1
CASSQQGARNEQFF
TGTGCCAGCTCACAACAGGGGGCCCGGAATGAGCAGTTCTTC
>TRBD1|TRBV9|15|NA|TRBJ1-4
CASSPSGTGGAKLFF
TGTGCCAGCAGCCCCTCCGGGACAGGGGGGGCAAAACTGTTTTTT
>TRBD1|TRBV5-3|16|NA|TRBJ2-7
CARSQGQGIPLYEQYF
TGTGCCAGAAGCCAGGGACAGGGAATCCCCCTCTACGAGCAGTACTTC
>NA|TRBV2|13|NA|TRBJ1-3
CASSRADGNTIYF
TGTGCCAGCAGTAGGGCGGACGGAAACACCATATATTTT
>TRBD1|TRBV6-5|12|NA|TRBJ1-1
CASSRTGAEAFF
TGTGCCAGCAGTCGCACAGGGGCTGAAGCTTTCTTT
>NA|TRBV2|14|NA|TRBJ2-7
CASSEVRWGVGQYF
TGTGCCAGCAGTGAAGTGAGGTGGGGGGTCGGGCAGTACTTC
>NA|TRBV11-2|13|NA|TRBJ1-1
CASSSRLAQSVFF
TGTGCCAGCAGCTCTCGGTTGGCACAGTCGGTTTTCTTT
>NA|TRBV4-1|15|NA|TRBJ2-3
CASSQRSGSTDTQYF
TGCGCCAGCAGCCAGCGTAGCGGTAGCACAGATACGCAGTATTTT
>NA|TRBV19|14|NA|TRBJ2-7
CASSSTGISYEQYF
TGTGCCAGTAGTTCCACAGGGATTTCCTACGAGCAGTACTTC
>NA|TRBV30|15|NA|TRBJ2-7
CAWASRTRGFYEQYF
TGTGCCTGGGCGTCACGGACTCGGGGGTTCTACGAGCAGTACTTC
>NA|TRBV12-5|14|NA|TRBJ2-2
CASGSGANTGELFF
TGTGCTAGTGGGAGCGGAGCGAACACCGGGGAGCTGTTTTTT